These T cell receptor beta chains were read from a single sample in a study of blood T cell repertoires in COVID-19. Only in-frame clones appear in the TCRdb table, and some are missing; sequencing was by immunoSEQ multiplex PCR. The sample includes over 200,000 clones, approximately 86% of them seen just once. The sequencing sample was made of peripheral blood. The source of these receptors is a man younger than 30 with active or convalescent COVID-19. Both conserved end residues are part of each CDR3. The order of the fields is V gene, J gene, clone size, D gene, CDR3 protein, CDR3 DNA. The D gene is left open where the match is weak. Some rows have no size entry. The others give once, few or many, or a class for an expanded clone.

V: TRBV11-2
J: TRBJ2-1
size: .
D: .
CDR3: CASSLDERLNEQFF
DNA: TGTGCCAGCAGCTTAGATGAGCGGCTAAATGAGCAGTTCTTC

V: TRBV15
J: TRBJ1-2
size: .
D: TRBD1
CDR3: CATSRDGTAGIVGYTF
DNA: TGTGCCACCAGCAGAGATGGGACAGCAGGAATTGTTGGCTACACCTTC

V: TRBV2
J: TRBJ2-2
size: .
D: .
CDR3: CASKAGQNTGELFF
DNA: TGTGCCAGCAAGGCAGGCCAAAACACCGGGGAGCTGTTTTTT

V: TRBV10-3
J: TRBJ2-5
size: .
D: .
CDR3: CAISANEETQYF
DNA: TGTGCCATCAGTGCTAATGAAGAGACCCAGTACTTC

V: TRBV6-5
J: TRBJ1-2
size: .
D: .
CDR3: CASRHGSGEAGGYTF
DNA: TGTGCCAGCAGGCACGGAAGCGGGGAGGCTGGGGGCTACACCTTC

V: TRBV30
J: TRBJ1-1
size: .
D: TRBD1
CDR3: CAWRGTGRTEAFF
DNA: TGTGCCTGGAGGGGGACAGGGCGGACTGAAGCTTTCTTT

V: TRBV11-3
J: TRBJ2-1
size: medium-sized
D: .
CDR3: CASSFEAASYNEQFF
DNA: TGTGCCAGCAGCTTTGAAGCGGCATCCTACAATGAGCAGTTCTTC

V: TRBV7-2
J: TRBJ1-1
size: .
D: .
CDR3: CASSFFFFNTEAFF
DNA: TGTGCCAGCAGCTTCTTCTTCTTTAACACTGAAGCTTTCTTT

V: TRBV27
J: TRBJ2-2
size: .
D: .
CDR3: CASQYRAGELFF
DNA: TGTGCCAGCCAATACAGGGCCGGGGAGCTGTTTTTT

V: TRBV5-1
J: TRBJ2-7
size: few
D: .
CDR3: CASSLRPGLHEQYF
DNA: TGCGCCAGCAGCTTACGGCCAGGGCTTCACGAGCAGTACTTC

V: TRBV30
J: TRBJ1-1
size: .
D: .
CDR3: CAWNMEGRAEAFF
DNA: TGTGCCTGGAACATGGAGGGGAGGGCTGAAGCTTTCTTT

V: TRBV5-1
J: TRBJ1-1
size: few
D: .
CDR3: CASSPGQNTEAFF
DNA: TGCGCCAGCAGCCCTGGCCAGAACACTGAAGCTTTCTTT

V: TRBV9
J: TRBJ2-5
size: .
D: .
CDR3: CASSATPRWETQYF
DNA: TGTGCCAGCAGCGCCACCCCGAGATGGGAGACCCAGTACTTC

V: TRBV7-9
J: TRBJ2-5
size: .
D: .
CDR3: CASSLDRGVGQETQYF
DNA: TGTGCCAGCAGCCTCGACCGGGGAGTAGGGCAAGAGACCCAGTACTTC

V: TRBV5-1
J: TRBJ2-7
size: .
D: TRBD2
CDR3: CASSEGFSGRAYEQYF
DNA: TGCGCCAGCAGCGAGGGTTTTAGCGGGAGGGCCTACGAGCAGTACTTC

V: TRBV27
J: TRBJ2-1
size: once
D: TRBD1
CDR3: CASSNPDRVTYNEQFF
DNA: TGTGCCAGCAGTAATCCGGACAGGGTAACCTACAATGAGCAGTTCTTC

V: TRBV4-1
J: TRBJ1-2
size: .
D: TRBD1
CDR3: CASSHVRDSSGYTF
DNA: TGCGCCAGCAGCCACGTCCGGGACAGCAGCGGCTACACCTTC

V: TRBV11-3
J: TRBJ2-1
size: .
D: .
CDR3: CASSIGLGEQFF
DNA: TGTGCCAGCAGCATCGGACTTGGTGAGCAGTTCTTC

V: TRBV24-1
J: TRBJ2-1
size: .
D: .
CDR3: CATSESGLINEQFF
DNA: TGTGCCACCAGTGAAAGCGGACTCATCAATGAGCAGTTCTTC

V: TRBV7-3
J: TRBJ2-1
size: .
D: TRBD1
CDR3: CASSLLGQPNNEQFF
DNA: TGTGCCAGCAGCTTATTGGGACAGCCAAACAATGAGCAGTTCTTC

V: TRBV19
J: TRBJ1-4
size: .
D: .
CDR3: CASSEPLGSGEKLFF
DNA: TGTGCCAGTAGTGAGCCGCTTGGGTCCGGGGAAAAACTGTTTTTT

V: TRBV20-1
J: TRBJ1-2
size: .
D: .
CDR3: CSASSGVSGYTF
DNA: TGCAGTGCTAGTTCAGGGGTTTCGGGCTACACCTTC

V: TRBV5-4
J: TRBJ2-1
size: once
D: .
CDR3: CASSLGGRRAYNEQFF
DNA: TGTGCCAGCAGCTTGGGGGGGCGACGGGCATACAATGAGCAGTTCTTC

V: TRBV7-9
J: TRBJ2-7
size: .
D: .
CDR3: CASETVSYEQYF
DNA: TGTGCCAGCGAAACAGTGTCCTACGAGCAGTACTTC

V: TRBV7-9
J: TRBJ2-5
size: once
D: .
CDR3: CASSLAGSAGVAQYF
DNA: TGTGCCAGCAGCTTAGCTGGGTCGGCCGGGGTGGCCCAGTACTTC

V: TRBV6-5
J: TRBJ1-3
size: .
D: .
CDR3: CASRGHSGNTIYF
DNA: TGTGCCAGCAGAGGACACTCTGGAAACACCATATATTTT

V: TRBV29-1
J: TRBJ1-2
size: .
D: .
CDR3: CSVEGALGHGYTF
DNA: TGCAGCGTTGAGGGGGCGCTAGGGCATGGCTACACCTTC

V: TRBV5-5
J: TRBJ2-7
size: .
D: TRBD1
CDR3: CASSWGQGPYEQYF
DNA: TGTGCCAGCAGCTGGGGACAGGGACCTTACGAGCAGTACTTC

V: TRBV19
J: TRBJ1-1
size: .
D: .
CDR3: CASSIGGVANTEAFF
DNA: TGTGCCAGTAGTATAGGGGGGGTGGCGAACACTGAAGCTTTCTTT

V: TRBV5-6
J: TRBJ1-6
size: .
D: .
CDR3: CASSFNPGGRRSPLHF
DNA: TGTGCCAGCAGCTTTAATCCGGGGGGGAGGAGATCACCCCTCCACTTT

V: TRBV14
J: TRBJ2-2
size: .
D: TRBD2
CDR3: CASSQGLAGGITGELFF
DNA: TGTGCCAGCAGCCAAGGGCTAGCGGGAGGAATCACCGGGGAGCTGTTTTTT

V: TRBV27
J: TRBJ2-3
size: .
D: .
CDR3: CASSFQGTDTQYF
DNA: TGTGCCAGCAGTTTCCAGGGCACAGATACGCAGTATTTT